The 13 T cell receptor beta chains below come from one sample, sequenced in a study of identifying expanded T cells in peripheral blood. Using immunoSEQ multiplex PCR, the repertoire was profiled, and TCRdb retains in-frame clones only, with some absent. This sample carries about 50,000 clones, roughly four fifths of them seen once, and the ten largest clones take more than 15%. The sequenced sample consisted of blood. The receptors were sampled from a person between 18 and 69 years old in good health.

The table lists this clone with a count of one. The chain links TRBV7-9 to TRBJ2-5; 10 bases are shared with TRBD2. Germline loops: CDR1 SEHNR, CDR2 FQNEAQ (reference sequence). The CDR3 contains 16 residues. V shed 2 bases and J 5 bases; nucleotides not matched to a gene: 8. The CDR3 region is CASSLSGSGRRETQYF. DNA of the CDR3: TGTGCCAGCAGCTTATCCGGTAGCGGGAGGAGGGAGACCCAGTACTTC.

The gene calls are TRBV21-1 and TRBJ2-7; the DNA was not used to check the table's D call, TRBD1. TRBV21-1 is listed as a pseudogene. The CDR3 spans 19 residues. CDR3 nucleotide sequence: TGTGCCAGCAGCAAAGTTTCGTGGTGGCCGGGACAGGGTTTTCGCGAGCAGTACGTC. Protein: CASSKVSWWPGQGFREQYV.

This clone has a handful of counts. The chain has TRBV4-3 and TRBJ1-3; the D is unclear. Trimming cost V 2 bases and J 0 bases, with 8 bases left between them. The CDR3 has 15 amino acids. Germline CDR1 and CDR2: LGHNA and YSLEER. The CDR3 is CASSQSARSGNTIYF. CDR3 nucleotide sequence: TGCGCCAGCAGCCAAAGTGCCCGCTCTGGAAACACCATATATTTT.

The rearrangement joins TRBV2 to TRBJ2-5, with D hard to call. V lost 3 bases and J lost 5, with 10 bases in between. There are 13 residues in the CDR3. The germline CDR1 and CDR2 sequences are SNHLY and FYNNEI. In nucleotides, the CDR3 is TGTGCCAGCAGTGAGTCTCGGTGGGAGACCCAGTACTTC. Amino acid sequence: CASSESRWETQYF.

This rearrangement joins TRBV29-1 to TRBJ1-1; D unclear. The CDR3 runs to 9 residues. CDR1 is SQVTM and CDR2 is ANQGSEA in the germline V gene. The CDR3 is CPTGAEAFF. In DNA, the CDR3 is TGCCCCACGGGAGCTGAAGCTTTCTTT.

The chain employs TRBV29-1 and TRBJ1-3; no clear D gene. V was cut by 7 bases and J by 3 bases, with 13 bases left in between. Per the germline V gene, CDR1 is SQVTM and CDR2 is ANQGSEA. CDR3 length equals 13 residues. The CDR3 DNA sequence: TGCAGCGCCCTGTCGGGTTATGGAAACACCATATATTTT. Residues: CSALSGYGNTIYF.

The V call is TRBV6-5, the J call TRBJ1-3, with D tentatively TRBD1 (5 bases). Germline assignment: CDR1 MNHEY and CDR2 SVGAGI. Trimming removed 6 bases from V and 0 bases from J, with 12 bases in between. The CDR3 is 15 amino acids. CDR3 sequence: CASSPGRHSGNTIYF. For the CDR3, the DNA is TGTGCCAGCAGCCCGGGACGGCACTCTGGAAACACCATATATTTT.

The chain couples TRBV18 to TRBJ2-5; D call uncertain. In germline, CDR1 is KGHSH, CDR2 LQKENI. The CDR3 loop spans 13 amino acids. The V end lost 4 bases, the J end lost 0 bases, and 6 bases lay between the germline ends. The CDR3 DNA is TGTGCCAGCTCACTCGCACACCAAGAGACCCAGTACTTC. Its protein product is CASSLAHQETQYF.

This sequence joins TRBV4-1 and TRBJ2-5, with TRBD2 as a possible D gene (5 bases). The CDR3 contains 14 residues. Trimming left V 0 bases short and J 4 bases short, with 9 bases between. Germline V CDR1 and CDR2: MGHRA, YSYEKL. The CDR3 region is CASSQESGRETQYF. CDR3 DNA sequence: TGCGCCAGCAGCCAAGAATCGGGGAGAGAGACCCAGTACTTC.

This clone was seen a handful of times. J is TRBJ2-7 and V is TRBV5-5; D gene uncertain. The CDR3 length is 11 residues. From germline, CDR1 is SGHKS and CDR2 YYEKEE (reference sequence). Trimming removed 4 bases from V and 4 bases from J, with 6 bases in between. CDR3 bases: TGTGCCAGCAGCCCCATATACGAGCAGTACTTC. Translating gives CASSPIYEQYF.

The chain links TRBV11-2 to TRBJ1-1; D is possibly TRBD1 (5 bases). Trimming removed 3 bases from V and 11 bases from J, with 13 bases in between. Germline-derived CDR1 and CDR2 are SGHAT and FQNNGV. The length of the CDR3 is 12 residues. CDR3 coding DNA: TGTGCCAGCAGCTTCGTGGGGCAGAGGGCTTTCTTT. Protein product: CASSFVGQRAFF.

The CDR3 spells CSVVIYGDYEQYF. CDR3 in DNA: TGCAGCGTTGTAATCTACGGGGACTACGAGCAGTACTTC. The J gene is TRBJ2-7, the V gene TRBV29-1; D perhaps matches TRBD2 (5 bases). Germline lookup yields CDR1 SQVTM and CDR2 ANQGSEA. Between the trimmed V and J ends, which lost 4 bases and 3 bases, there was a span of 13 bases. The CDR3 is 13 residues long.

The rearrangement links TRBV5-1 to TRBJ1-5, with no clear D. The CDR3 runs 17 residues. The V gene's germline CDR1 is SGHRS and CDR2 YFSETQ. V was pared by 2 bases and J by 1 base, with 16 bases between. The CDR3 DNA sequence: TGCGCCAGCAGCTTTATAGACGGAAGGAGGAGCAATCAGCCCCAGCATTTT. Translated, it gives CASSFIDGRRSNQPQHF.